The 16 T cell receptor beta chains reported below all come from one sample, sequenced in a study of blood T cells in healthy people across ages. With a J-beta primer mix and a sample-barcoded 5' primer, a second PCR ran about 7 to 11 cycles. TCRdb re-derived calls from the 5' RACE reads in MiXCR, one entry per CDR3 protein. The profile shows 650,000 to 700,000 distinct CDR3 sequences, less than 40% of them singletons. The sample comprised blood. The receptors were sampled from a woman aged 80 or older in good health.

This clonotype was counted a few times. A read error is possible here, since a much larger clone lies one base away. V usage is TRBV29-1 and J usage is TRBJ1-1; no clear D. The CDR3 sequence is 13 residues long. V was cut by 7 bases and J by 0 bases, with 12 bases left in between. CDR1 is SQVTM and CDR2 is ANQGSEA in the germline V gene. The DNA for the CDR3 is TGCAGCGCTGTCCGCCAGATGAACACTGAAGCTTTCTTT. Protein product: CSAVRQMNTEAFF.

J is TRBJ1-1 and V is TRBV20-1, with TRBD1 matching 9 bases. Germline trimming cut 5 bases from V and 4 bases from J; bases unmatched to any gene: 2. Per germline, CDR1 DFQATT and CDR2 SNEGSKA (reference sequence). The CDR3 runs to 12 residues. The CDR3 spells CSAWDRATEAFF. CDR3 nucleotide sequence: TGCAGTGCTTGGGACAGGGCCACTGAAGCTTTCTTT.

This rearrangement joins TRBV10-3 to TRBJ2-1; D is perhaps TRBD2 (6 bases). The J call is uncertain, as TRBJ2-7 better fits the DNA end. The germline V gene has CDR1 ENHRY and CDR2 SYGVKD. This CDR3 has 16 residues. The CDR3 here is CAISESTSPSYNEQYF. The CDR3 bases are TGTGCCATCAGTGAGTCGACTAGTCCATCCTACAATGAGCAGTACTTC.

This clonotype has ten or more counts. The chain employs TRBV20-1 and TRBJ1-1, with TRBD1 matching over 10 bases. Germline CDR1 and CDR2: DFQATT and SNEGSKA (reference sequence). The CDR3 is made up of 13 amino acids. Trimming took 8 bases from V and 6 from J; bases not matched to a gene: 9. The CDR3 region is CSFTGTGVAEAFF. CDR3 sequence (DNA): TGCAGTTTTACTGGGACAGGGGTCGCTGAAGCTTTCTTT.

For the CDR3, the DNA is TGTGCCAGCAGCCCGGGACTAGAAGTTTATACGCAGTATTTT. Encoded protein: CASSPGLEVYTQYF. V usage is TRBV5-4 and J usage is TRBJ2-3, with 8 bases that match TRBD2. CDR3 length: 14 amino acids. V trimming: 4 bases; J trimming: 7 bases; junction bases outside the gene matches: 8. Germline V lookup: CDR1 SGHNT, CDR2 YYREEE (reference sequence).

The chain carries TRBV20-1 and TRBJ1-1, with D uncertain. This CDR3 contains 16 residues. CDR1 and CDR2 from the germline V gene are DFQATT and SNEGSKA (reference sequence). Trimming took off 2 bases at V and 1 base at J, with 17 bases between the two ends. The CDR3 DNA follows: TGCAGTGCTAGAAATGTAAGGTCAGGTACGAACACTGAAGCTTTCTTT. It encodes CSARNVRSGTNTEAFF.

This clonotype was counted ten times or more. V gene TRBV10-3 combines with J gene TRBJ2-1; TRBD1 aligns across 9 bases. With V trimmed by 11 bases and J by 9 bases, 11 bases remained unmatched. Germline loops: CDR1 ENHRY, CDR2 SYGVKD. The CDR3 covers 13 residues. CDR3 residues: CAVTGTGFAEQFF. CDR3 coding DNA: TGTGCCGTCACCGGGACAGGGTTCGCTGAGCAGTTCTTC.

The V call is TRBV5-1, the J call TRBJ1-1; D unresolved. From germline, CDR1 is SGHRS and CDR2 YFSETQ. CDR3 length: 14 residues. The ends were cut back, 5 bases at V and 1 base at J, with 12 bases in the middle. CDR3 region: CASRREEGNTEAFF. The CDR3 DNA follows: TGCGCCAGCAGGAGGGAAGAGGGGAACACTGAAGCTTTCTTT.

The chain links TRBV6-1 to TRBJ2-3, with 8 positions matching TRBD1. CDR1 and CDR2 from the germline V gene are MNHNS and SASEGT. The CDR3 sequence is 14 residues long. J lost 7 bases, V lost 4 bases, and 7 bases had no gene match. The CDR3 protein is CASSGTGNVNTQYF. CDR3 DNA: TGTGCCAGCAGTGGGACAGGGAATGTAAATACGCAGTATTTT.

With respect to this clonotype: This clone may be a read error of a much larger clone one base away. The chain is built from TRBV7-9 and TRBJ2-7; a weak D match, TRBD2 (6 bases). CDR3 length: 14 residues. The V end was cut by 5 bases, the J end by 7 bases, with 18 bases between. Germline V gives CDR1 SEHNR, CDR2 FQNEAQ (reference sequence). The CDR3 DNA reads TGTGCCAGCAGCCCGGTAGGAGGGAAAAATGAGCAGTACTTC. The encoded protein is CASSPVGGKNEQYF. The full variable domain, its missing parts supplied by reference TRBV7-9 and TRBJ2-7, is DTGVSQNPRHKITKRGQNVTFRCDPISEHNRLYWYRQTLGQGPEFLTYFQNEAQLEKSRLLSDRFSAERPKGSFSTLEIQRTEQGDSAMYLCASSPVGGKNEQYFGPGTRLTVT.

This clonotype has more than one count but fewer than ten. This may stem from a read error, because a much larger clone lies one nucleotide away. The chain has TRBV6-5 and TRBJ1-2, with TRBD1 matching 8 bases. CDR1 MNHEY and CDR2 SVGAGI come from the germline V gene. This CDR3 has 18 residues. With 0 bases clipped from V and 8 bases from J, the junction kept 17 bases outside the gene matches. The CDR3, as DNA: TGTGCCAGCAGTTACTCGTTTCCAGGACAGGGAGGTTGGAGGGGCTACACCTTC. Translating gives CASSYSFPGQGGWRGYTF.

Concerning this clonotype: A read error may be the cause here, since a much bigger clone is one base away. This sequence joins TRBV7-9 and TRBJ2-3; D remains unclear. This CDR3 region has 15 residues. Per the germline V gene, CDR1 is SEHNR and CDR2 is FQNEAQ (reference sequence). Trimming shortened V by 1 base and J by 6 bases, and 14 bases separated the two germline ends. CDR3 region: CASSLDQTLGDTQYF. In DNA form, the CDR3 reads TGTGCCAGCAGCTTAGACCAGACTCTTGGGGATACGCAGTATTTT.

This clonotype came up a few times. In DNA, the CDR3 is TGTGCCAGTAGTATCGGTAGACGCTCTGGAAACACCATATATTTT. Protein sequence: CASSIGRRSGNTIYF. The chain combines TRBV19 with TRBJ1-3, with D unclear. CDR3 length: 15 residues. Trimming pared 3 bases from V and 0 bases from J, leaving 9 bases between. Germline CDR1 is LNHDA and CDR2 is SQIVND (reference sequence).

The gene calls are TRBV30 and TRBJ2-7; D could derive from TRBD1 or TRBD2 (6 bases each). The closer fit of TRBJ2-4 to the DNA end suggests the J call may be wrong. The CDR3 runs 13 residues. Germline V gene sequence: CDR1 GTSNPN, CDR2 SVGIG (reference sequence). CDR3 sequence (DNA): TGTGCCTGGGGTGGGGGGCTTGGAACCATTCAGTACTTC. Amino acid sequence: CAWGGGLGTIQYF.

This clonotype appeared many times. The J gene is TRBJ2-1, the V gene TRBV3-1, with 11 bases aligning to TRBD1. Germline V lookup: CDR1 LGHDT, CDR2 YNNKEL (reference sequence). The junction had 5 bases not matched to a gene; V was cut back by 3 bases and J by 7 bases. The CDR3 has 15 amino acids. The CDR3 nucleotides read TGTGCCAGCAGCCAGGCGGACAGGGGGCTTAATGAGCAGTTCTTC. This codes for CASSQADRGLNEQFF.

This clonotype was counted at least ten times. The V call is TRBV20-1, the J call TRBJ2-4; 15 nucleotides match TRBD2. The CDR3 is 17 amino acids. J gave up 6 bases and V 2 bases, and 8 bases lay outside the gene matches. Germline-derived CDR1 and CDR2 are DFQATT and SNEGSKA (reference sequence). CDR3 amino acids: CSARTPGLAGGPNIQYF. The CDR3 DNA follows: TGCAGTGCTAGAACCCCCGGACTAGCGGGGGGGCCAAACATTCAGTACTTC.